The clone carrying this T cell receptor (beta chain) showed up just a few times. Trimming shortened V by 1 base and J by 5 bases, and 6 bases separated the two germline ends. Germline V CDR1 and CDR2: KGHSH, LQKENI. The CDR3 has 13 residues. This entry comes from a study of blood T cell repertoires in COVID-19. Study details: Sources were T cells, B-cell-depleted T cells, or PBMCs; the material itself was cDNA or gDNA.

Adults between roughly 18 and 90 years of age took part from more than 20 US areas. Cohort 3 recovery required two negative PCRs, clearance, or symptom resolution. As originally analysed: Counts of nucleated cells, estimated from reference gene primer amplification, were obtained. Measured with immunoSEQ multiplex PCR; TCRdb has only the in-frame clones, and not every one. V, J and clone size are taken as reported in that table, and D and trimming were inferred from the DNA itself. The profile shows approximately 280,000 clones, 75% to 90% of them singletons. The specimen was PBMCs or T cells enriched from blood (not recorded which). J is TRBJ1-5 and V is TRBV18; the D is unclear. This TCR was recovered from a woman aged 45-65 years who had recovered from COVID-19. This CDR3 reads CASSPREDQPQHF. CDR3 in DNA: TGTGCCAGCTCACCACGCGAGGATCAGCCCCAGCATTTT.